The present entry profiles one TCR beta chain with its context. As yet, its antigen is unknown. This sample was included in a study of blood T cells in healthy people across ages. Study-wide results and caveats: The study found more naive CD4+ cells and higher diversity in long-lived than aged donors. Nothing was known about donor CMV status, and this possibly confounded expanded clonotype changes.

Next came a second PCR, run for about 6 to 12 cycles, which used a sample-barcoded 5' primer along with a J-beta primer mix. Each cDNA molecule was tagged by a template-switch adaptor with 12 random nucleotides. TCRdb ran MiXCR on the 5' RACE reads and lists one entry per CDR3 protein. The repertoire consists of 1.2 million to 1.5 million distinct CDR3 sequences, with approximately 40% occurring once and the leading ten covering 7% to 9.5%. This CDR3 is 12 amino acids long. Germline CDR1 and CDR2: DFQATT and SNEGSKA (reference sequence). Sequencing was carried out using blood. The chain carries TRBV20-1 and TRBJ2-3, with 7 nucleotides matching TRBD2. The TCR originated in a woman aged 18-29 years in good health. CDR3 bases: TGCAGCCGTGGGGGGAGGGGAGCTACGCAGTATTTT. Its protein is CSRGGRGATQYF.